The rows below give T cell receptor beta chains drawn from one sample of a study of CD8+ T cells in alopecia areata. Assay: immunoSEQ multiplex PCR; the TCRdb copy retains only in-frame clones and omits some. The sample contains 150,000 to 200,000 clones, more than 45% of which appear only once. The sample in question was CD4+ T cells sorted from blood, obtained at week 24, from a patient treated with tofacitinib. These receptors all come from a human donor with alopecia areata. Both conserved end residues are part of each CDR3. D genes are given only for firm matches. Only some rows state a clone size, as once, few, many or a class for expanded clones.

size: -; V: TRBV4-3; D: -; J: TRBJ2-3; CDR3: CASSQVADSCTDTQYF; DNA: TGCGCCAGCAGCCAAGTGGCGGACTCGTGCACAGATACGCAGTATTTT
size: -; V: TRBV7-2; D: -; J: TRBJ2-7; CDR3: CASSSPSREQYF; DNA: TGTGCCAGCAGCTCCCCTTCCCGCGAGCAGTACTTC
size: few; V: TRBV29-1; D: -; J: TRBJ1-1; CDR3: CSVGEGVNTEAFF; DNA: TGCAGCGTTGGAGAGGGTGTAAACACTGAAGCTTTCTTT
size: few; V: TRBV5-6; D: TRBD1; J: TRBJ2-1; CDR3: CASSGTAHNEQFF; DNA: TGTGCCAGCAGCGGGACAGCCCACAATGAGCAGTTCTTC
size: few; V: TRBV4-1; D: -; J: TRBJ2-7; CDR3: CASSQERARNEQYF; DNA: TGCGCCAGCAGCCAAGAGAGGGCGCGAAACGAGCAGTACTTC
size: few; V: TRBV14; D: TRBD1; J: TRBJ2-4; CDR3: CASSQQGAGQNIQYF; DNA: TGTGCCAGCAGCCAACAGGGGGCGGGTCAAAACATTCAGTACTTC
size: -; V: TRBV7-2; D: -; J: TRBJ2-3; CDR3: CASSLQEDTQYF; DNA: TGTGCCAGCAGCTTACAGGAGGATACGCAGTATTTT
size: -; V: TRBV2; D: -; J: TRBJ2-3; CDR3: CASGRAGTDTQYF; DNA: TGTGCCAGCGGGCGGGCAGGCACAGATACGCAGTATTTT
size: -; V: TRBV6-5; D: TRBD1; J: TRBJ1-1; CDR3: CASSFNRGREDTEAFF; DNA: TGTGCCAGCAGTTTCAACAGGGGACGGGAGGACACTGAAGCTTTCTTT
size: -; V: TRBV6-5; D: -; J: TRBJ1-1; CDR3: CASSTMSGTEAFF; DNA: TGTGCCAGCAGTACCATGTCGGGCACTGAAGCTTTCTTT
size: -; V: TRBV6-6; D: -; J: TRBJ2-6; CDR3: CASSYSRGAGANVLTF; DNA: TGTGCCAGCAGTTACTCGAGAGGGGCGGGGGCCAACGTCCTGACTTTC
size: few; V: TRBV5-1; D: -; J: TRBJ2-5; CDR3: CASSYGQETQYF; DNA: TGCGCCAGCAGCTATGGACAAGAGACCCAGTACTTC
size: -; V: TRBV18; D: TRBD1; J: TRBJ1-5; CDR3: CASSPGTGMDQPQHF; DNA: TGTGCCAGCTCACCAGGGACAGGGATGGATCAGCCCCAGCATTTT
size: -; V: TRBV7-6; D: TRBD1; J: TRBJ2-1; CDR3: CASSSGQDLLQNEQFF; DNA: TGTGCCAGCAGCTCGGGACAGGATCTTTTACAGAATGAGCAGTTCTTC
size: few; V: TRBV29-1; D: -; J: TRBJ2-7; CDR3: CSVSDGETSYEQYF; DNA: TGCAGCGTCAGCGACGGGGAGACCTCCTACGAGCAGTACTTC
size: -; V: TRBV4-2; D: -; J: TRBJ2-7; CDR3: CASALGQGPYEQYF; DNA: TGTGCCAGTGCCCTAGGTCAGGGTCCCTACGAGCAGTACTTC
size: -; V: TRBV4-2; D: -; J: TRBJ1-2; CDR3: CASSHSDPVYGYTF; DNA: TGTGCCAGCAGCCACAGCGACCCCGTCTATGGCTACACCTTC
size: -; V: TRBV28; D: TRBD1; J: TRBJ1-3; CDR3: CASSLRTGAGGNTIYF; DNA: TGTGCCAGCAGTTTACGAACAGGGGCGGGAGGAAACACCATATATTTT
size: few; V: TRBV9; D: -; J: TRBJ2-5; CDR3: CASSVGGAQETQYF; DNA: TGTGCCAGCAGCGTAGGGGGAGCCCAAGAGACCCAGTACTTC
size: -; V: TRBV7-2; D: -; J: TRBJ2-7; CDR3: CASSNSYEQYF; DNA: TGTGCCAGCAGCAACTCCTACGAGCAGTACTTC
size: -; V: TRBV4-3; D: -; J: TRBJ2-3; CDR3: CASSLLLGSTDTQYF; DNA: TGCGCCAGCAGCCTACTCCTCGGGAGCACAGATACGCAGTATTTT
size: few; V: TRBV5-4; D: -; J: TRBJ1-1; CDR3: CASSPSTEAFF; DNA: TGTGCCAGCAGTCCAAGCACTGAAGCTTTCTTT
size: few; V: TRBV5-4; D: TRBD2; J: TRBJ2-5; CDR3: CASSLVSGTQETQYF; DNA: TGTGCCAGCAGCTTGGTTAGCGGGACACAAGAGACCCAGTACTTC
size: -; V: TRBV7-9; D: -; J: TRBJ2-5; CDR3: CASSHNHQYQETQYF; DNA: TGTGCCAGCAGCCACAATCATCAGTACCAAGAGACCCAGTACTTC
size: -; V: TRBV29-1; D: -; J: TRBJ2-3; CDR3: CSVVGHTGKSTDTQYF; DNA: TGCAGCGTTGTGGGGCATACGGGGAAAAGCACAGATACGCAGTATTTT
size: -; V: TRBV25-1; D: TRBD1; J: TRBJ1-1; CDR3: CARTLTGGPEAFF; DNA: TGTGCCAGAACACTAACAGGGGGCCCTGAAGCTTTCTTT
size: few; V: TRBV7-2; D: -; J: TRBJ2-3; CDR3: CASSLESTDTQYF; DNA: TGTGCCAGCAGCTTAGAGAGCACAGATACGCAGTATTTT
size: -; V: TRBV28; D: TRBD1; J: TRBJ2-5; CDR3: CASSFDPRGLRDKHQETQYF; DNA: TGTGCCAGCAGTTTCGACCCCAGGGGGCTGCGGGATAAGCACCAAGAGACCCAGTACTTC
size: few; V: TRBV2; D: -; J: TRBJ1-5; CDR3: CASSNSGGFQPQHF; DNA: TGTGCCAGCAGTAATAGTGGGGGCTTTCAGCCCCAGCATTTT